A single sample is the source of the 28 T cell receptor beta chains below, sequenced in a study of blood T cell repertoires in COVID-19 (dated by TCRdb to between 2020 and 2021). Library construction relied on the immunoSEQ multiplex PCR assay. Entries here come from immuneACCESS through TCRdb and include only in-frame sequences with V and J called. Some clones fail to appear in such tables; in the studies checked, an unresolved V gene covers under half of the shortfall, and the cause of the remainder is unknown. Counted in this sample were approximately 300,000 clones; approximately 90% of them appeared once. The ten largest clones add up to approximately 5% of the sample. The sample comprised PBMCs or T cells enriched from blood (not recorded which). Receptors originate from a young woman who had recovered from COVID-19.

The chain links TRBV6-2 or TRBV6-3 to TRBJ1-3; TRBD1 matches 8 bases. This CDR3 is 18 amino acids long. Losses at the gene ends were 2 bases for V and 0 bases for J; bases not matched to a gene: 9. Germline V gives CDR1 MNHEY, CDR2 SVGEGT. CDR3 nucleotide sequence: TGTGCCAGCAGTTACAGCCCAGGACAGGGCAACTCTGGAAACACCATATATTTT. It translates to CASSYSPGQGNSGNTIYF.

The genes are TRBV10-3 and TRBJ1-4; TRBD1 might be the D (5 bases). V was cut by 0 bases and J by 8 bases, with 16 bases left in between. The germline V gene encodes CDR1 ENHRY and CDR2 SYGVKD. The CDR3 totals 16 residues. The DNA of the CDR3 is TGTGCCATCAGTGAGTCGCGGGGAGGGGTGAGCGAAAAACTGTTTTTT. It encodes CAISESRGGVSEKLFF.

The chain combines TRBV7-2 with TRBJ1-6; unclear D gene. Germline V gene lookup returns CDR1 SGHTA and CDR2 FQGNSA. The V end was cut by 4 bases, the J end by 9 bases, with 19 bases between. This CDR3 has 16 amino acids. The CDR3 spells CASSSGADPLRSPLHF. CDR3 in DNA: TGTGCCAGCAGCTCAGGCGCAGATCCACTCCGTTCACCCCTCCACTTT.

The chain carries TRBV27 and TRBJ2-6; 9 bases agree with TRBD1. With V trimmed by 6 bases and J by 0 bases, 12 bases remained unmatched. Looked up from germline, CDR1 is MNHEY and CDR2 is SMNVEV (reference sequence). The CDR3 has 19 residues. The CDR3 DNA sequence: TGTGCCAGCAGCGGACTCCGGACAGGGGCGAACTCTGGGGCCAACGTCCTGACTTTC. It is translated as CASSGLRTGANSGANVLTF.

The V and J genes are TRBV6-5 and TRBJ1-5; D might be TRBD1 (5 bases). The CDR3 has 13 amino acids. Trimming cost V 10 bases and J 7 bases, with 17 bases left between them. The germline V gene encodes CDR1 MNHEY and CDR2 SVGAGI. The CDR3 spells CATGRGTNQPQHF. As DNA, the CDR3 is TGTGCCACCGGCCGGGGGACTAACCAGCCCCAGCATTTT.

In this sample, this clone turned up once. The genes are TRBV5-6 and TRBJ1-6; tentative D call: TRBD1 (6 bases). The CDR3 runs to 15 residues. Trimming cost V 3 bases and J 9 bases, with 16 bases left between them. Germline loops: CDR1 SGHDT, CDR2 YYEEEE. The CDR3 spells CASSYGGAGGSPLHF. The CDR3 bases are TGTGCCAGCAGCTACGGGGGGGCCGGGGGTTCACCCCTCCACTTT.

The rearrangement joins TRBV2 to TRBJ2-5; D not resolved. This CDR3 is built from 12 residues. V lost 6 bases to trimming and J lost 5 bases, with 10 bases between them. The germline V gene encodes CDR1 SNHLY and CDR2 FYNNEI. This CDR3 is CASSPYRETQYF. The CDR3 DNA is TGTGCCAGCAGCCCCTATCGCGAGACCCAGTACTTC. The full variable domain, its missing parts supplied by reference TRBV2 and TRBJ2-5, is EPEVTQTPSHQVTQMGQEVILRCVPISNHLYFYWYRQILGQKVEFLVSFYNNEISEKSEIFDDQFSVERPDGSNFTLKIRSTKLEDSAMYFCASSPYRETQYFGPGTRLLVL.

The V gene is TRBV15, the J gene TRBJ1-2, with D possibly matching TRBD1 (6 bases). Germline loops: CDR1 LNHNV, CDR2 YYDKDF (reference sequence). The CDR3 totals 16 residues. The ends were cut back, 8 bases at V and 4 bases at J, with 23 bases in the middle. The CDR3 nucleotides read TGTGCCACCTCGACCATGTCCTGGGGGCCGGTCTATGGCTACACCTTC. Protein: CATSTMSWGPVYGYTF. Looking up the rest from reference TRBV15 and TRBJ1-2 gives the full variable domain: DAMVIQNPRYQVTQFGKPVTLSCSQTLNHNVMYWYQQKSSQAPKLLFHYYDKDFNNEADTPDNFQSRRPNTSFCFLDIRSPGLGDTAMYLCATSTMSWGPVYGYTFGSGTRLTVV.

This chain links TRBV3-1 (or the pseudogene TRBV3-2) with TRBJ2-5; D not certain. This CDR3 spans 13 amino acids. Germline assignment: CDR1 LGHDT and CDR2 YNNKEL (reference sequence). Trimming took 6 bases from V and 5 from J, leaving 13 bases between them. The CDR3 loop is CASRTPLSETQYF. The CDR3 nucleotides read TGTGCCAGCAGGACTCCGCTAAGCGAGACCCAGTACTTC.

The chain recombines TRBV7-8 with TRBJ2-6; the D gene is possibly TRBD1 (6 bases). Deletions cut 3 bases from V and 1 base from J, with 10 bases between. The CDR3 runs 16 residues. Germline V gene lookup returns CDR1 SGHVS and CDR2 FQNEAQ. CDR3 region: CASSFDRLSGANVLTF. The CDR3 DNA follows: TGTGCCAGCAGCTTCGACAGGCTTTCTGGGGCCAACGTCCTGACTTTC. The full variable domain, with the rest looked up from reference TRBV7-8 and TRBJ2-6, is GAGVSQSPRYKVAKRGQDVALRCDPISGHVSLFWYQQALGQGPEFLTYFQNEAQLDKSGLPSDRFFAERPEGSVSTLKIQRTQQEDSAVYLCASSFDRLSGANVLTFGAGSRLTVL.

As regards this clone: This may come from a read error, since a much larger clone is one base off. Other DNA sequences within the sample encode an identical CDR3. The rearrangement uses TRBV7-9 and TRBJ1-1; 8 positions match TRBD1. CDR3 length: 13 residues. The germline V gene encodes CDR1 SEHNR and CDR2 FQNEAQ (reference sequence). Germline trimming cut 5 bases from V and 4 bases from J; bases unmatched to any gene: 3. The CDR3 sequence: CASSPTGGTEAFF. DNA for the CDR3: TGTGCCAGCAGCCCCACAGGGGGCACTGAAGCTTTCTTT.

The rearrangement uses TRBV4-1 and TRBJ2-1; TRBD1 is a possible D gene (5 bases). V lost 1 base and J lost 5, with 9 bases in between. CDR3 size: 14 residues. Germline values: CDR1 MGHRA, CDR2 YSYEKL. This CDR3 reads CASSQAGRDNEQFF. CDR3 DNA sequence: TGCGCCAGCAGCCAAGCTGGCAGGGACAATGAGCAGTTCTTC.

The chain is built from TRBV9 and TRBJ2-3; 14 bases are a match to TRBD2. Trimming took 3 bases from V and 5 from J; bases not matched to a gene: 2. The V gene's germline CDR1 is SGDLS and CDR2 YYNGEE. The CDR3 is 15 residues long. The CDR3 DNA reads as TGTGCCAGCAGCGCGGGGACTAGCGGGGGAGATACGCAGTATTTT. Translation gives CASSAGTSGGDTQYF.

The CDR3 nucleotides read TGTGCCAGCAGTTTAACGGCAGGGGGTTCCTATGGCTACACCTTC. It yields the protein CASSLTAGGSYGYTF. The V call is TRBV28, the J call TRBJ1-2; 7 nucleotides match TRBD1. CDR1 MDHEN and CDR2 SYDVKM come from the germline V gene. Losses at the gene ends were 2 bases for V and 4 bases for J; bases not matched to a gene: 7. The CDR3 is made up of 15 amino acids.

This chain joins TRBV19 and TRBJ1-3; D possibly corresponds to TRBD1 (5 bases). CDR3 length: 16 amino acids. CDR1 and CDR2 from the germline V gene are LNHDA and SQIVND (reference sequence). Trimming cost V 7 bases and J 0 bases, with 16 bases left between them. CDR3 residues: CASIPPHRSSGNTIYF. The CDR3 DNA is TGTGCCAGTATCCCCCCCCACAGGAGCTCTGGAAACACCATATATTTT.

This chain links TRBV18 with TRBJ1-6; D gene ambiguous. CDR3 size: 13 residues. Trimming cost V 5 bases and J 9 bases, with 11 bases left between them. The V gene's germline CDR1 is KGHSH and CDR2 LQKENI. The CDR3: CASSMGVGSPLHF. The CDR3 nucleotides read TGTGCCAGCTCAATGGGAGTTGGTTCACCCCTCCACTTT.

The chain has TRBV5-1 and TRBJ2-7; D is uncertain. The CDR3 spans 12 residues. Germline assignment: CDR1 SGHRS and CDR2 YFSETQ. Trimming stripped 2 bases from V and 0 bases from J, with 3 bases between. CDR3 sequence (DNA): TGCGCCAGCAGCTTACACTCCTACGAGCAGTACTTC. This translates into CASSLHSYEQYF. Looking up the rest from reference TRBV5-1 and TRBJ2-7 gives the full variable domain: KAGVTQTPRYLIKTRGQQVTLSCSPISGHRSVSWYQQTPGQGLQFLFEYFSETQRNKGNFPGRFSGRQFSNSRSEMNVSTLELGDSALYLCASSLHSYEQYFGPGTRLTVT.

The J gene is TRBJ2-2, the V gene TRBV7-8; D perhaps matches TRBD1 (6 bases). This CDR3 has 14 residues. Germline V lookup: CDR1 SGHVS, CDR2 FQNEAQ. Deletions cut 5 bases from V and 2 bases from J, with 9 bases between. The DNA of the CDR3 is TGTGCCAGCAGCCCGGACAGAAACACCGGGGAGCTGTTTTTT. The encoded protein is CASSPDRNTGELFF.

About this clone itself: This same CDR3 is encoded by further DNA sequences in the sample. The chain combines TRBV12-3 or TRBV12-4 with TRBJ1-1; possible D gene TRBD1, 5 bases. Trimming stripped 5 bases from V and 4 bases from J, with 11 bases between. The CDR3 contains 13 residues. CDR3 coding DNA: TGTGCCAGCAGTCGCCAGGGCGCCACTGAAGCTTTCTTT. Translation: CASSRQGATEAFF.

V usage is TRBV30 and J usage is TRBJ1-5; TRBD1 matches 8 bases. The CDR3 consists of 15 residues. With V trimmed by 5 bases and J by 0 bases, 6 bases remained unmatched. The V gene's germline CDR1 is GTSNPN and CDR2 SVGIG (reference sequence). CDR3 nucleotide sequence: TGTGCCTGGGCTGGGACAGGTTTTAGCAATCAGCCCCAGCATTTT. It translates to CAWAGTGFSNQPQHF.

V gene TRBV7-9 combines with J gene TRBJ2-7, with 8 bases fitting TRBD2. Germline V gene sequence: CDR1 SEHNR, CDR2 FQNEAQ (reference sequence). There are 15 residues in the CDR3. V was pared by 3 bases and J by 0 bases, with 4 bases of the junction left unmatched. The CDR3 DNA is TGTGCCAGCAGCTTCCGGGGGGGTAGCTCCTACGAGCAGTACTTC. Translating gives CASSFRGGSSYEQYF.

The chain carries TRBV2 and TRBJ2-1; TRBD2 matches 11 bases. The CDR3 spans 15 residues. Germline V gene sequence: CDR1 SNHLY, CDR2 FYNNEI. V shed 5 bases and J 4 bases; nucleotides not matched to a gene: 4. The CDR3 sequence is CASSSLAGGYNEQFF. For the CDR3, the DNA is TGTGCCAGCAGTTCCTTAGCGGGGGGGTACAATGAGCAGTTCTTC.

Here the CDR3 DNA reads TGTGCCAGCACCTCGGGGGGCGGGGGCTACACCTTC. Translated, it gives CASTSGGGGYTF. V usage is TRBV12-3 or TRBV12-4 and J usage is TRBJ1-2; D might be TRBD1 (6 bases). V was shortened by 7 bases and J by 8 bases, with 14 bases between the two germline ends. The CDR3 is 12 amino acids.

As DNA, the CDR3 is TGTGCCAGTCCGGGGGGGCAGGCAGATACGCAGTATTTT. Its translation: CASPGGQADTQYF. The chain has TRBV7-2 and TRBJ2-3; TRBD2 matches at 8 bases. The CDR3 spans 13 residues. From germline, CDR1 is SGHTA and CDR2 FQGNSA. After removal of 9 bases from V and 4 bases from J, the junction contained 6 bases not matched to a gene.

This chain links TRBV18 with TRBJ1-6; no reliable D call. Germline V CDR1 and CDR2: KGHSH, LQKENI. The CDR3 runs 14 residues. V was pared by 3 bases and J by 5 bases, with 8 bases between. The CDR3 here is CASSPERNNSPLHF. CDR3 nucleotides: TGTGCCAGCTCACCGGAGAGAAATAATTCACCCCTCCACTTT.

The genes are TRBV4-1 and TRBJ1-2, with 7 bases matching TRBD1. The J segment lost 7 bases and the V segment lost 1 base, leaving 12 bases of the junction unmatched. The CDR3 is made up of 16 amino acids. Germline values: CDR1 MGHRA, CDR2 YSYEKL. CDR3 in amino acids: CASSQAFPGGFGGYTF. The CDR3 DNA is TGCGCCAGCAGCCAAGCCTTTCCAGGGGGATTTGGTGGCTACACCTTC.

The J gene is TRBJ1-2, the V gene TRBV6-5, with 7 bases identical to TRBD1. Germline values: CDR1 MNHEY, CDR2 SVGAGI. With V trimmed by 6 bases and J by 4 bases, 11 bases remained unmatched. This CDR3 spans 15 amino acids. For the CDR3, the DNA is TGTGCCAGCAGCCAACTTGGACAGGAGGGCTATGGCTACACCTTC. It encodes CASSQLGQEGYGYTF.

The chain couples TRBV18 to TRBJ2-7; D ambiguous. Trimming took off 5 bases at V and 3 bases at J, with 11 bases between the two ends. Germline assignment: CDR1 KGHSH and CDR2 LQKENI. The CDR3 length is 13 residues. This CDR3 is CASSYGGNYEQYF. Written as DNA, the CDR3 is TGTGCCAGCTCATATGGCGGTAACTACGAGCAGTACTTC.